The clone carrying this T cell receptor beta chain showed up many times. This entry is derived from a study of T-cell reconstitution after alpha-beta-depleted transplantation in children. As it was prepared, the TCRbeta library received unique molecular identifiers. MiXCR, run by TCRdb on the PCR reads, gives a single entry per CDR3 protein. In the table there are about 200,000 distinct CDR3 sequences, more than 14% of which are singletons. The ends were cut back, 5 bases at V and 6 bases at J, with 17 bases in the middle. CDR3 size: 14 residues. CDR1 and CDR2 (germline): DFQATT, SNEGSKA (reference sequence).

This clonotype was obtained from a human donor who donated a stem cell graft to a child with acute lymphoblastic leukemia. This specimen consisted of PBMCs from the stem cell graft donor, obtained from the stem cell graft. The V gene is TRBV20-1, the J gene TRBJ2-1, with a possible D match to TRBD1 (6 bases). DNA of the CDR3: TGCAGTGCTGGAGGACGACAGGCGGGCAATGAGCAGTTCTTC. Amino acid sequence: CSAGGRQAGNEQFF.